The 24 T cell receptor beta chains below come from one sample, sequenced in a study of OX40 agonist ivuxolimab in advanced cancers. Profiling relied on immunoSEQ multiplex PCR, and the TCRdb table lists in-frame clones only, not all of them. Of about 77,000 clones in the sample, around 90% were seen once. This material consisted of CD4+ or CD8+ T cells sorted from blood, taken in a trial of the OX40 agonist ivuxolimab. Receptors originate from an adult with an advanced solid tumor such as melanoma, head and neck, liver or kidney cancer.

Only one count was recorded for this clone. This chain links TRBV6-6 with TRBJ1-1, with D uncertain. Deletions cut 4 bases from V and 1 base from J, with 7 bases between. Germline V gives CDR1 MNHNY, CDR2 SVGAGI (reference sequence). The length of the CDR3 is 13 residues. The CDR3 DNA follows: TGTGCCAGCAGTTCATTAGGGAACACTGAAGCTTTCTTT. Its translation is CASSSLGNTEAFF.

This clone appeared once. The gene calls are TRBV27 and TRBJ1-1; D call uncertain. The germline V gene has CDR1 MNHEY and CDR2 SMNVEV (reference sequence). This CDR3 is built from 15 residues. The ends were cut back, 2 bases at V and 1 base at J, with 11 bases in the middle. The CDR3 region has the DNA TGTGCCAGCAGTTTAAATAACAGAAGGAACACTGAAGCTTTCTTT. This encodes CASSLNNRRNTEAFF.

CDR3 sequence reads: CASSEVWNEQFF. CDR3 DNA sequence: TGTGCCAGCAGTGAGGTGTGGAATGAGCAGTTCTTC. The chain joins TRBV2 to TRBJ2-1; D not resolved. This CDR3 region has 12 residues. Trimming left V 3 bases short and J 7 bases short, with 7 bases between. CDR1 and CDR2 (germline): SNHLY, FYNNEI.

The rearrangement joins TRBV11-3 to TRBJ1-1; 7 bases match TRBD1. The CDR3 loop spans 13 amino acids. V lost 6 bases to trimming and J lost 6 bases; unmatched junction nucleotides: 7. The germline gives CDR1 SGHNT, CDR2 YENEEA. This CDR3 is CASSSPGQPEAFF. Here the CDR3 DNA reads TGTGCCAGCAGTTCTCCGGGACAGCCTGAAGCTTTCTTT.

This chain links TRBV11-2 with TRBJ1-4; D perhaps matches TRBD1 (5 bases). The CDR3 sequence is 16 residues long. The germline CDR1 and CDR2 sequences are SGHAT and FQNNGV. The V gene lost 1 base and the J gene lost 6 bases, with 15 bases spanning the gap. CDR3 in amino acids: CASSLGRGEQYEKLFF. The CDR3 DNA sequence: TGTGCCAGCAGCTTAGGAAGAGGGGAACAGTATGAAAAACTGTTTTTT.

The chain uses TRBV6-1 and TRBJ2-2; D gene uncertain. Looked up from germline, CDR1 is MNHNS and CDR2 is SASEGT. V was trimmed by 10 bases and J by 5 bases, leaving 14 bases between them. This CDR3 region has 13 residues. CDR3 protein: CAISGGVTGELFF. In nucleotides, the CDR3 is TGTGCCATCTCGGGTGGAGTGACCGGGGAGCTGTTTTTT.

This clone was detected only a few times. The chain's CDR3 is CASSRDSLFNQPQHF. The CDR3 region has the DNA TGTGCCAGCAGTAGGGACAGCCTTTTCAATCAGCCCCAGCATTTT. The chain is built from TRBV28 and TRBJ1-5, with 7 positions matching TRBD1. The CDR3 length is 15 residues. CDR1 and CDR2 from the germline V gene are MDHEN and SYDVKM. V shed 5 bases and J 3 bases; nucleotides not matched to a gene: 7.

This chain joins TRBV15 and TRBJ2-1; the D is unclear. This CDR3 region has 13 residues. Germline CDR1 is LNHNV and CDR2 is YYDKDF (reference sequence). The V end was cut by 0 bases, the J end by 9 bases, with 9 bases between. This CDR3 is CATSRDMDAEQFF. The CDR3 DNA reads as TGTGCCACCAGCAGAGATATGGATGCTGAGCAGTTCTTC.

This chain joins TRBV2 and TRBJ2-2; D unclear. The V end lost 6 bases, the J end lost 0 bases, and 5 bases lay between the germline ends. The CDR3 has 13 amino acids. Germline values: CDR1 SNHLY, CDR2 FYNNEI. CDR3 region: CASRWANTGELFF. The CDR3 nucleotides are TGTGCCAGCAGATGGGCGAACACCGGGGAGCTGTTTTTT.

CDR3 sequence (DNA): TGTGCCAGCAGTCACCCCGGGACCGTGTCCTACGAGCAGTACTTC. This sequence encodes CASSHPGTVSYEQYF. The chain carries TRBV28 and TRBJ2-7; D possibly uses TRBD1 or TRBD2 (5 bases each). This CDR3 comprises 15 residues. In germline, CDR1 is MDHEN, CDR2 SYDVKM. With 5 bases removed from V and 1 base from J, the gap between germline ends came to 15 bases.

This chain's CDR3 is CASRIKTGSEQYF. In DNA, the CDR3 is TGTGCCAGCAGGATTAAGACAGGGAGCGAGCAGTACTTC. V usage is TRBV6-5 and J usage is TRBJ2-7; TRBD1 matches at 7 bases. The CDR3 spans 13 residues. V shed 6 bases, J shed 6 bases, and the junction held 8 bases outside the gene matches. CDR1 and CDR2 from the germline V gene are MNHEY and SVGAGI.

The V and J genes are TRBV7-9 and TRBJ2-7; 8 bases agree with TRBD1. In germline, CDR1 is SEHNR, CDR2 FQNEAQ (reference sequence). The CDR3 covers 14 residues. The V segment lost 5 bases and the J segment 1 base; nucleotides outside the gene matches: 4. The CDR3, as DNA: TGTGCCAGCAGCAAACGGGACAGGTCCTACGAGCAGTACTTC. Amino acid sequence: CASSKRDRSYEQYF.

The rearrangement links TRBV6-1 to TRBJ2-1; 8 bases map to TRBD1. This CDR3 is 18 amino acids long. Germline CDR1 and CDR2: MNHNS and SASEGT. With 5 bases clipped from V and 1 base from J, the junction kept 13 bases outside the gene matches. This CDR3 reads CASSKGATGVVSYNEQFF. As DNA, the CDR3 is TGTGCCAGCAGTAAAGGGGCGACAGGGGTCGTTTCCTACAATGAGCAGTTCTTC.

The chain links TRBV6-5 to TRBJ2-2, with 8 bases aligning to TRBD1. The CDR3 has 16 residues. J lost 5 bases, V lost 4 bases, and 9 bases had no gene match. The germline V gene encodes CDR1 MNHEY and CDR2 SVGAGI. DNA of the CDR3: TGTGCCAGCAGTTCGGGGGACAGGATCGAGACCGGGGAGCTGTTTTTT. This codes for CASSSGDRIETGELFF.

The CDR3 loop reads CASRTQGTNEKLFF. The CDR3, as DNA: TGTGCCAGCAGGACACAGGGTACTAATGAAAAACTGTTTTTT. The chain employs TRBV5-4 and TRBJ1-4, with D perhaps TRBD1 (6 bases). Germline V gene sequence: CDR1 SGHNT, CDR2 YYREEE (reference sequence). There are 14 residues in the CDR3. Trimming cost V 5 bases and J 2 bases, with 10 bases left between them.

The chain carries TRBV11-2 and TRBJ2-1; weak D call: TRBD2 (5 bases). Per germline, CDR1 SGHAT and CDR2 FQNNGV. The CDR3 totals 14 residues. The germline V and J ends were trimmed by 6 bases and 9 bases, with 18 bases remaining between them. CDR3 protein: CASRQPEPGSEQFF. The CDR3, as DNA: TGTGCCAGCAGGCAACCAGAACCGGGGAGTGAGCAGTTCTTC.

This chain joins TRBV4-3 and TRBJ1-2; D gene ambiguous. V lost 0 bases and J 2 bases, leaving 7 bases between the germline ends. Germline V gives CDR1 LGHNA, CDR2 YSLEER. CDR3 length: 14 amino acids. The CDR3 spells CASSQDLQNYGYTF. The CDR3 coding sequence is TGCGCCAGCAGCCAAGATCTACAGAACTATGGCTACACCTTC.

CDR3 DNA sequence: TGTGCCAACCCTAAGGGCAGAAACACCGGGGAGCTGTTTTTT. Protein: CANPKGRNTGELFF. This rearrangement joins TRBV2 to TRBJ2-2; no definite D call. CDR3 length equals 14 residues. The V end was cut by 10 bases, the J end by 2 bases, with 14 bases between. Germline assignment: CDR1 SNHLY and CDR2 FYNNEI.

A few counts support this clone. V and J are TRBV6-1 and TRBJ1-1; D gene unclear. Per the germline V gene, CDR1 is MNHNS and CDR2 is SASEGT. The V and J ends lost 7 bases and 0 bases respectively, with 3 bases between them. CDR3 length: 11 residues. CDR3 bases: TGTGCCAGCACGTTGAACACTGAAGCTTTCTTT. This sequence encodes CASTLNTEAFF.

This chain connects TRBV4-1 to TRBJ2-2; the match to TRBD1 covers 7 bases. This CDR3 has 14 amino acids. J was trimmed by 5 bases and V by 4 bases; bases with no gene match: 4. CDR1 and CDR2 (germline): MGHRA, YSYEKL. CDR3 in DNA: TGCGCCAGCAGCCCGCGACAGGGAACCGGGGAGCTGTTTTTT. Its translation: CASSPRQGTGELFF.

The CDR3 bases are TGTGCCTGGAGTGTACGGATGTCAGGCGACCGCACAGATACGCAGTATTTT. Translated: CAWSVRMSGDRTDTQYF. This chain joins TRBV30 and TRBJ2-3; D not resolved. V was trimmed by 0 bases and J by 1 base, leaving 17 bases between them. This CDR3 spans 17 amino acids. Germline values: CDR1 GTSNPN, CDR2 SVGIG (reference sequence).

This clone was seen just once. CDR3 coding DNA: TGTGCCAGCAGCTTGGGGCAGGGGCCTTATTACGAGCAGTACTTC. Its translation is CASSLGQGPYYEQYF. V usage is TRBV11-2 and J usage is TRBJ2-7, with D possibly TRBD1 on 6 matching bases. CDR3 length: 15 residues. Germline V gives CDR1 SGHAT, CDR2 FQNNGV. The V and J ends lost 3 bases and 4 bases respectively, with 16 bases between them.

The gene calls are TRBV10-1 and TRBJ2-5; 9 positions match TRBD2. This CDR3 is 15 amino acids long. Trimming cost V 2 bases and J 4 bases; bases outside gene matches: 5. Germline CDR1 is WNHNN and CDR2 is SYGVQD (reference sequence). CDR3 loop: CASSESLAGRETQYF. The CDR3 DNA follows: TGCGCCAGCAGTGAGAGTCTAGCGGGACGAGAGACCCAGTACTTC.

V usage is TRBV7-2 and J usage is TRBJ2-1; 12 nucleotides match TRBD2. The CDR3 is 16 amino acids. The V segment lost 5 bases and the J segment 5 bases; nucleotides outside the gene matches: 7. Germline V gives CDR1 SGHTA, CDR2 FQGNSA. The CDR3 DNA reads TGTGCCAGCAGCCCCTGGACTAGCGGGACCAACAATGAGCAGTTCTTC. Its protein is CASSPWTSGTNNEQFF. The variable domain in full, with the rest retrieved from reference TRBV7-2 and TRBJ2-1, is GAGVSQSPSNKVTEKGKDVELRCDPISGHTALYWYRQSLGQGLEFLIYFQGNSAPDKSGLPSDRFSAERTGGSVSTLTIQRTQQEDSAVYLCASSPWTSGTNNEQFFGPGTRLTVL.